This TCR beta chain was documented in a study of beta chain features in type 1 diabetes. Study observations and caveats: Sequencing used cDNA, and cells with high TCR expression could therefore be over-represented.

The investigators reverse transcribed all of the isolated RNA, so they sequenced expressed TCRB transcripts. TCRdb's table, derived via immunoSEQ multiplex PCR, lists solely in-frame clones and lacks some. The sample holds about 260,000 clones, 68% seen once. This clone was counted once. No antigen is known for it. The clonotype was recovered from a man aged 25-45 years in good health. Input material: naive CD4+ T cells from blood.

CDR3 DNA: TGTGCCAGCAGCTTGCCTGTTTACAATGAGCAGTTCTTC. Its protein is CASSLPVYNEQFF. The rearrangement uses TRBV7-2 and TRBJ2-1; D not certain. Trimming removed 3 bases at V and 4 bases at J, with 7 bases between. This CDR3 region has 13 residues. Germline assignment: CDR1 SGHTA and CDR2 FQGNSA.